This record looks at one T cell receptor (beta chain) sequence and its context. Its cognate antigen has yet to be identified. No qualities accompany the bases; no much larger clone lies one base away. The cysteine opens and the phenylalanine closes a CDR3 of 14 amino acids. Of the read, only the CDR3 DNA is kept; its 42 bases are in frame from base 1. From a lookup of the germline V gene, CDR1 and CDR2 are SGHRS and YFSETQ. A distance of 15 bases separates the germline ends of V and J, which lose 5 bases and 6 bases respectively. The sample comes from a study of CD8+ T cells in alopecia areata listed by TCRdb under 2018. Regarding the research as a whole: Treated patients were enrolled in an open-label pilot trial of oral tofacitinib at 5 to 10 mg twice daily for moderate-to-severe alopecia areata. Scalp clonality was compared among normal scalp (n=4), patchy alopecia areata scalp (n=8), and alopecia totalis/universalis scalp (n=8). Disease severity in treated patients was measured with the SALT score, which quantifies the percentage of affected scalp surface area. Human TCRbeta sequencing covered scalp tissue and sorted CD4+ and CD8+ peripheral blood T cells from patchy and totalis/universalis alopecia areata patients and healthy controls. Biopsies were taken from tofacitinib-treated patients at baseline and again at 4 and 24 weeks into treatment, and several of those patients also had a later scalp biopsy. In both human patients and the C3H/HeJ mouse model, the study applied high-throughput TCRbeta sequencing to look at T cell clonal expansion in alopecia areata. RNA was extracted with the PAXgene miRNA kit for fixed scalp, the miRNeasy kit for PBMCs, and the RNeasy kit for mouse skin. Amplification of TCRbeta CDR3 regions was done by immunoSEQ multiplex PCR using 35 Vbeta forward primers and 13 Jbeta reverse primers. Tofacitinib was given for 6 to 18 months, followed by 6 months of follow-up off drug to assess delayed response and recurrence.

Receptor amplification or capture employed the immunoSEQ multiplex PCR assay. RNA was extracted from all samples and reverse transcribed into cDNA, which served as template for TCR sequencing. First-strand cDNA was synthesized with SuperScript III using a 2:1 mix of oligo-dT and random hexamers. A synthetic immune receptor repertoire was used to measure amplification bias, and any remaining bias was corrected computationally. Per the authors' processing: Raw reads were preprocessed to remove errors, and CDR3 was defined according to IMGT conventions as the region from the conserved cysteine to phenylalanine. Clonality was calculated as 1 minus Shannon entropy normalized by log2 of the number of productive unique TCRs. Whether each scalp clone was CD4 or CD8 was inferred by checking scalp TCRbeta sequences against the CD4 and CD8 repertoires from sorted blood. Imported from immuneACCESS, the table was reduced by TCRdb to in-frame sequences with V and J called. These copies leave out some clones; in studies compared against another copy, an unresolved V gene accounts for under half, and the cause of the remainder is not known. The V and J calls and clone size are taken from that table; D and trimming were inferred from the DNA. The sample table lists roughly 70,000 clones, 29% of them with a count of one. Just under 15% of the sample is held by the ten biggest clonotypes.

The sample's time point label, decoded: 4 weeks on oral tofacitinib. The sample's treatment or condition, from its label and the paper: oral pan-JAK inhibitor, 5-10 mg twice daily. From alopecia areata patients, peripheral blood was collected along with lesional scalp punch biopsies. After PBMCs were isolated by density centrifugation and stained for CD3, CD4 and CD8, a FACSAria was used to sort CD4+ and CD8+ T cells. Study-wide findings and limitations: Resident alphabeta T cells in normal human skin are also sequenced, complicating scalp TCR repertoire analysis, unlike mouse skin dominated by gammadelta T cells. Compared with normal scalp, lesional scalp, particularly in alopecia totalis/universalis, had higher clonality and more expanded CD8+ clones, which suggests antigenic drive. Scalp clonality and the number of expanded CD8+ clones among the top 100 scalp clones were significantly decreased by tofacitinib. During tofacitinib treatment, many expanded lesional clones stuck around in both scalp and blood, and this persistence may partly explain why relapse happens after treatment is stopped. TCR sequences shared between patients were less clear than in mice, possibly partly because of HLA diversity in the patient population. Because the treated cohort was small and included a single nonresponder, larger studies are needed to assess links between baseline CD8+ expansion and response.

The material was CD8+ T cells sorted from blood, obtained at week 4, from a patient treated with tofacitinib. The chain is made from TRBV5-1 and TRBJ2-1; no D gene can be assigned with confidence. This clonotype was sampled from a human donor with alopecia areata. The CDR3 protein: CASRNWSPVNEQFF. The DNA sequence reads TGCGCCAGCAGGAACTGGAGTCCGGTCAATGAGCAGTTCTTC.